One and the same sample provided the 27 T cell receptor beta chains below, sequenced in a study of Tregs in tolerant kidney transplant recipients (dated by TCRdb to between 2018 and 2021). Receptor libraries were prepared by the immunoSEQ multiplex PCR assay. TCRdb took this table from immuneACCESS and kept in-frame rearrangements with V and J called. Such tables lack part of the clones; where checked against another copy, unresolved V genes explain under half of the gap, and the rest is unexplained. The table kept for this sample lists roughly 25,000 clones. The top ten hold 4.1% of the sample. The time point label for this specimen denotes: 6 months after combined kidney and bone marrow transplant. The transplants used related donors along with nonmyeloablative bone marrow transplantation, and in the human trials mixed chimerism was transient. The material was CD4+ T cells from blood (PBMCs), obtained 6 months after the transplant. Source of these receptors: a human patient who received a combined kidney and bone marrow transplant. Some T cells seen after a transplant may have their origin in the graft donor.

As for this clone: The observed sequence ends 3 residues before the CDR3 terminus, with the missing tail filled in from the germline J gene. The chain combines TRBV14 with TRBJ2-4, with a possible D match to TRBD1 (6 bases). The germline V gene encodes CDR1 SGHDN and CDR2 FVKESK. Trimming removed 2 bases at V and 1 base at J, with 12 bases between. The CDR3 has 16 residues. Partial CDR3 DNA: TGTGCCAGCAGCCAAACGAGGGGGTGGGCCAAAAACATT. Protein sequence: CASSQTRGWAKNI. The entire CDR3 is CASSQTRGWAKNIQYF. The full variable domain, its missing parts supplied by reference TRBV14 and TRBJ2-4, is EAGVTQFPSHSVIEKGQTVTLRCDPISGHDNLYWYRRVMGKEIKFLLHFVKESKQDESGMPNNRFLAERTGGTYSTLKVQPAELEDSGVYFCASSQTRGWAKNIQYFGAGTRLSVL.

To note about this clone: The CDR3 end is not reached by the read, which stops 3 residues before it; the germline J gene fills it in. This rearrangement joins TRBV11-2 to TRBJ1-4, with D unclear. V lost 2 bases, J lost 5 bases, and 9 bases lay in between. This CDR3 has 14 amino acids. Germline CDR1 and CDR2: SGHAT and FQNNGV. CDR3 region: CASSLPPLNEKLFF. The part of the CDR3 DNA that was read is TGTGCCAGCAGCTTACCCCCTTTAAATGAAAAA.

CDR3: CSARDDGGGSYEQYF. The sequenced CDR3 bases are TGCAGTGCTAGAGATGATGGCGGGGGCTCCTACGAG. The chain joins TRBV20-1 to TRBJ2-7; 7 positions match TRBD2. Read data end 3 residues before the CDR3 end; the end is taken from the germline J gene. The length of the CDR3 is 15 residues. The germline CDR1 and CDR2 sequences are DFQATT and SNEGSKA (reference sequence). With V trimmed by 0 bases and J by 0 bases, 5 bases remained unmatched.

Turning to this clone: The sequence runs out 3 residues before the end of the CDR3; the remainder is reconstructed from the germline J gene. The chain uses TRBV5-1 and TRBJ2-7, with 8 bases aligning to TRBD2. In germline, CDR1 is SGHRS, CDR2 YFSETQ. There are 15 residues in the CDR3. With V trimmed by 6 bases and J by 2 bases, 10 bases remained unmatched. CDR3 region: CASTRVGGGTYEQYF. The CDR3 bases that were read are TGCGCCAGCACCCGCGTGGGCGGGGGGACCTACGAG. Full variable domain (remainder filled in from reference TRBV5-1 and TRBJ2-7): KAGVTQTPRYLIKTRGQQVTLSCSPISGHRSVSWYQQTPGQGLQFLFEYFSETQRNKGNFPGRFSGRQFSNSRSEMNVSTLELGDSALYLCASTRVGGGTYEQYFGPGTRLTVT.

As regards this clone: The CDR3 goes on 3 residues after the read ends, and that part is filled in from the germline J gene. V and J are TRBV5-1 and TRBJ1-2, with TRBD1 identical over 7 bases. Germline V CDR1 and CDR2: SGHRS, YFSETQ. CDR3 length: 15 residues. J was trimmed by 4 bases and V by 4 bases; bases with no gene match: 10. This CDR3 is CASSGDREEGYGYTF. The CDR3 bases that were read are TGCGCCAGCAGCGGAGACAGGGAAGAGGGCTATGGC. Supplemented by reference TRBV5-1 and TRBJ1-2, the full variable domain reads KAGVTQTPRYLIKTRGQQVTLSCSPISGHRSVSWYQQTPGQGLQFLFEYFSETQRNKGNFPGRFSGRQFSNSRSEMNVSTLELGDSALYLCASSGDREEGYGYTFGSGTRLTVV.

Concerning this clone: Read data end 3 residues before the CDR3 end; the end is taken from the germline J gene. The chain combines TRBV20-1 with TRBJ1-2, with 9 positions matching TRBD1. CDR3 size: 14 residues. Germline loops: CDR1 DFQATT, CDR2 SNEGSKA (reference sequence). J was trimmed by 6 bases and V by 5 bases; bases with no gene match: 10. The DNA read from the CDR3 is TGCAGTGCTGGGCCTACGACAGGGGGGCATGGC. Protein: CSAGPTTGGHG. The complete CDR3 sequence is CSAGPTTGGHGYTF.

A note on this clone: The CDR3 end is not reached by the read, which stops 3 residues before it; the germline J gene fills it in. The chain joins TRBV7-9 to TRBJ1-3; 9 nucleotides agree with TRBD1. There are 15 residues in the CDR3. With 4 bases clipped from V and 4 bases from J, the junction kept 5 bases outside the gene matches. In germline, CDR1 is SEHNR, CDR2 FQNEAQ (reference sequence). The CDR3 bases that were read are TGTGCCAGCAGCTCAAAAGGGACAGGGGGAAACACC. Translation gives CASSSKGTGGNT. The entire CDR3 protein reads CASSSKGTGGNTIYF.

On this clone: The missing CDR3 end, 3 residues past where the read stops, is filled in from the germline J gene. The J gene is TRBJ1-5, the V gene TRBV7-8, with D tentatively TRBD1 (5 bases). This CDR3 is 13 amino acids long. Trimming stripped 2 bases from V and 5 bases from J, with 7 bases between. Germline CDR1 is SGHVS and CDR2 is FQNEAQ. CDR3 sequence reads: CASSLPGYQPQHF. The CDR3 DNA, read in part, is TGTGCCAGCAGCTTACCAGGGTATCAGCCC.

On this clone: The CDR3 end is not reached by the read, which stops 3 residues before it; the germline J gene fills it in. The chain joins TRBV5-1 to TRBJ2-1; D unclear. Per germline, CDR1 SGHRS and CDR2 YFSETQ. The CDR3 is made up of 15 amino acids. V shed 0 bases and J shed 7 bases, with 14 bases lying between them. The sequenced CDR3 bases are TGCGCCAGCAGCTTGGAAGGGTTCCTTTGGAATGAG. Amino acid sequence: CASSLEGFLWNE. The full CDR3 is CASSLEGFLWNEQFF.

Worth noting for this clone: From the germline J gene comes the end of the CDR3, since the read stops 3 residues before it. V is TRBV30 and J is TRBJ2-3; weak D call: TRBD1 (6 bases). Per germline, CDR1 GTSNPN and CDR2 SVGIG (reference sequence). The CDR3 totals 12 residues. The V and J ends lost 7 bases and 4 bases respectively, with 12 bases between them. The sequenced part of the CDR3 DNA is TGTGCCTCCGCGCAGGGGTCAGATACG. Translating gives CASAQGSDT. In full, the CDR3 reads CASAQGSDTQYF. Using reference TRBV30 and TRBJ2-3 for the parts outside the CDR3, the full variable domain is SQTIHQWPATLVQPVGSPLSLECTVEGTSNPNLYWYRQAAGRGLQLLFYSVGIGQISSEVPQNLSASRPQDRQFILSSKKLLLSDSGFYLCASAQGSDTQYFGPGTRLTVL.

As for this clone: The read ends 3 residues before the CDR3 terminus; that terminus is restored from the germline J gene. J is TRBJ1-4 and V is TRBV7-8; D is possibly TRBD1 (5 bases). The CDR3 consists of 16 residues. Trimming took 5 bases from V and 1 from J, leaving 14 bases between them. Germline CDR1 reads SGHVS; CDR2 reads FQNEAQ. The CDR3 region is CASSPGRGVTNEKLFF. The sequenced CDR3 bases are TGTGCCAGCAGCCCCGGGCGGGGGGTAACTAATGAAAAA.

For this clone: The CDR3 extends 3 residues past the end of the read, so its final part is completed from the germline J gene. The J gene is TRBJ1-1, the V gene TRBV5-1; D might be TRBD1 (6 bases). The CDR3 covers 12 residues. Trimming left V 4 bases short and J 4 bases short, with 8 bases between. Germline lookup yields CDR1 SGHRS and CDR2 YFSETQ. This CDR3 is CASSGGGTEAFF. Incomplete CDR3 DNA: TGCGCCAGCAGCGGAGGGGGCACTGAA. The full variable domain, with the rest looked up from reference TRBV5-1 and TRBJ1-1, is KAGVTQTPRYLIKTRGQQVTLSCSPISGHRSVSWYQQTPGQGLQFLFEYFSETQRNKGNFPGRFSGRQFSNSRSEMNVSTLELGDSALYLCASSGGGTEAFFGQGTRLTVV.

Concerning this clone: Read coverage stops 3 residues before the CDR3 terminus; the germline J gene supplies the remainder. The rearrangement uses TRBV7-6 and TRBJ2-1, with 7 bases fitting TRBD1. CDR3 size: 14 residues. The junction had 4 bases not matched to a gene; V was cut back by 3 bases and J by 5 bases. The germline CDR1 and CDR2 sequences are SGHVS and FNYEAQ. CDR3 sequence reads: CASSLGDSDNEQFF. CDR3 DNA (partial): TGTGCCAGCAGCTTGGGGGACAGCGACAATGAG.

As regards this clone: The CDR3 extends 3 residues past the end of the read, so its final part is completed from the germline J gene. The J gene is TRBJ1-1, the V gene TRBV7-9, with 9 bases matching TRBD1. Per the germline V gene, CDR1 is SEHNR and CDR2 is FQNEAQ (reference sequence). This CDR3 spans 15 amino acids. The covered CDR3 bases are TGTGCCAGCAGCTCTCCGGGACAGGGACTCCTCGAG. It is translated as CASSSPGQGLLE. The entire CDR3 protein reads CASSSPGQGLLEAFF.

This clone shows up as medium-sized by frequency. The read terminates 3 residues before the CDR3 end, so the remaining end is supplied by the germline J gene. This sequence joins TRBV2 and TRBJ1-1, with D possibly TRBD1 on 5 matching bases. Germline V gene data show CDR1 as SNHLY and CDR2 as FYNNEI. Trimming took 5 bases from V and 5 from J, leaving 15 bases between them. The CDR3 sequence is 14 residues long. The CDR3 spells CASSWSGGRTEAFF. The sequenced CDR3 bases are TGTGCCAGCAGTTGGTCGGGGGGGAGGACTGAA.

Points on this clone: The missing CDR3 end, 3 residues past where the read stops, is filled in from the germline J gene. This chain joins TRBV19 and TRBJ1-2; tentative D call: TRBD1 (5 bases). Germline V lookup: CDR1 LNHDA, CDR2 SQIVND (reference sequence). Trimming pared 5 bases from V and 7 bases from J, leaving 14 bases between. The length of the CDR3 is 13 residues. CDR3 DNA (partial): TGTGCCAGTAGTCCCCTCTTAGGGGCTGGC. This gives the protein CASSPLLGAG. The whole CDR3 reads CASSPLLGAGYTF.

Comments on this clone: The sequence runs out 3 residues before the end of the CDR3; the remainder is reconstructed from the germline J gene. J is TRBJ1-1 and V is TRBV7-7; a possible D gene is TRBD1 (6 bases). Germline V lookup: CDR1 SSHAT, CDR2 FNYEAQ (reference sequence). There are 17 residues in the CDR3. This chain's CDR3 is CASSLPRGTSPKNIAFF. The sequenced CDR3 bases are TGTGCCAGCAGCTTACCCCGCGGGACATCGCCCAAAAACATT. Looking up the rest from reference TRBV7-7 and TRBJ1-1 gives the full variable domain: GAGVSQSPRYKVTKRGQDVTLRCDPISSHATLYWYQQALGQGPEFLTYFNYEAQPDKSGLPSDRFSAERPEGSISTLTIQRTEQRDSAMYRCASSLPRGTSPKNIAFFGQGTRLTVV.

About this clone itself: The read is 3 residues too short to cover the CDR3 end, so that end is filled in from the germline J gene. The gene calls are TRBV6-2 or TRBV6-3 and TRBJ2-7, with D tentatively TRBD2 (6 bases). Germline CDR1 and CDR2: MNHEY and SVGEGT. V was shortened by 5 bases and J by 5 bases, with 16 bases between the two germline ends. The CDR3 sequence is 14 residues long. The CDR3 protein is CASSAGLGGNEQYF. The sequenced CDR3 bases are TGTGCCAGCAGTGCCGGGCTGGGGGGAAACGAG.

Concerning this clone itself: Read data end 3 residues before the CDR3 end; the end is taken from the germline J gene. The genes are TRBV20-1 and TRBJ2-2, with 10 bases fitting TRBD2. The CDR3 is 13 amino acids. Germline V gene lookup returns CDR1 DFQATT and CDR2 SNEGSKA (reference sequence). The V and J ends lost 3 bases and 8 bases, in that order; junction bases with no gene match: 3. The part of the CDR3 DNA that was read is TGCAGTGCTAGGGGAGCGGGAGGGGGGGAG. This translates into CSARGAGGGE. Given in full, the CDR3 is CSARGAGGGELFF.

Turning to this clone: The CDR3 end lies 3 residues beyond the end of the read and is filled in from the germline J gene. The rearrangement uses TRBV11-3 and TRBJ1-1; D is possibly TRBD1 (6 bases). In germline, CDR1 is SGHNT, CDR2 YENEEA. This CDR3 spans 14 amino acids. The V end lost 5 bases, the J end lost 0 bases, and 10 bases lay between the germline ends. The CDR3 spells CASSLTGMNTEAFF. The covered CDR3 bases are TGTGCCAGCAGCCTTACAGGGATGAACACTGAA.

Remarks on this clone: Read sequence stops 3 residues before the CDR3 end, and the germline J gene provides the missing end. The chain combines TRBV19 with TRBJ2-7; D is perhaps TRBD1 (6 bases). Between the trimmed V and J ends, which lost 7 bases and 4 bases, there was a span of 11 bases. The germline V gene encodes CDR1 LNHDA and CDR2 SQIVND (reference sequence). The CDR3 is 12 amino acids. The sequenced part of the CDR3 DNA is TGTGCCAGTACCAGGGGCGGGTACGAG. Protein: CASTRGGYE. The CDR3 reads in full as CASTRGGYEQYF.

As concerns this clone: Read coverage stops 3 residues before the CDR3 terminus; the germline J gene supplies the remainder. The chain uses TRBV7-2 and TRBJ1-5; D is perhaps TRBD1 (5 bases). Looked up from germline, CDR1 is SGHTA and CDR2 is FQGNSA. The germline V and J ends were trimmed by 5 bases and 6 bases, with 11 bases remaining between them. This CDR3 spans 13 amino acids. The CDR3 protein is CASSQGAGQPQHF. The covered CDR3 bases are TGTGCCAGCAGCCAGGGAGCAGGTCAGCCC.

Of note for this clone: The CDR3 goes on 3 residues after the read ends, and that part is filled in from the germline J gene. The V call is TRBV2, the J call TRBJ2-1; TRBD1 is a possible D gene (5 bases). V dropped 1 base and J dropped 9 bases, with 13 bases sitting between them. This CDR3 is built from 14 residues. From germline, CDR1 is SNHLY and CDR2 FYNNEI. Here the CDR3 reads CASSEDWTLLEQFF. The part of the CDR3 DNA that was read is TGTGCCAGCAGTGAAGATTGGACACTTCTTGAG.

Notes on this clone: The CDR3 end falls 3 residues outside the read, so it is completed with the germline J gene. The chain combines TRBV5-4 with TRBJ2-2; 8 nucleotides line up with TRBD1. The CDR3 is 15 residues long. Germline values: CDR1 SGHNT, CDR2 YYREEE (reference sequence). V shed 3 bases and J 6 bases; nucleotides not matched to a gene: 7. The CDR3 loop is CASSSWDRRSGELFF. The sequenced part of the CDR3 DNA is TGTGCCAGCAGCTCCTGGGACAGGCGCTCCGGGGAG.

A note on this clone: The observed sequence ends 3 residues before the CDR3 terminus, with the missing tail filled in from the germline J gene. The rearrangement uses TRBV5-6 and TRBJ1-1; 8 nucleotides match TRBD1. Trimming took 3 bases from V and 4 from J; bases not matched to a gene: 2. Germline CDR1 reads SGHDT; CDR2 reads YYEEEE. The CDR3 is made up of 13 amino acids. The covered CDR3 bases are TGTGCCAGCAGCTCGACAGGGGTCACTGAA. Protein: CASSSTGVTE. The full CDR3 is CASSSTGVTEAFF.

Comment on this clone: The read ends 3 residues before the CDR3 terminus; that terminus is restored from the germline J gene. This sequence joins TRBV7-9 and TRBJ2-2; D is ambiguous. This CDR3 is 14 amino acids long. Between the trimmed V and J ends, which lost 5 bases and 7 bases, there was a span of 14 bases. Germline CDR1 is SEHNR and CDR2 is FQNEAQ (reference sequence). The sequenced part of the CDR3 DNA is TGTGCCAGCAGCCCCGGAAGGGTTGGCGGGGAG. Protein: CASSPGRVGGE. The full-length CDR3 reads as CASSPGRVGGELFF.

The CDR3 bases that were read are TGTGCCAGCAGCTACGGGGGGGAGACC. Translation gives CASSYGGET. The complete CDR3 sequence is CASSYGGETQYF. The chain combines TRBV7-2 with TRBJ2-5; 7 nucleotides align to TRBD2. The observed sequence ends 3 residues before the CDR3 terminus, with the missing tail filled in from the germline J gene. The CDR3 has 12 amino acids. V shed 4 bases and J 5 bases; nucleotides not matched to a gene: 1. Germline lookup yields CDR1 SGHTA and CDR2 FQGNSA.